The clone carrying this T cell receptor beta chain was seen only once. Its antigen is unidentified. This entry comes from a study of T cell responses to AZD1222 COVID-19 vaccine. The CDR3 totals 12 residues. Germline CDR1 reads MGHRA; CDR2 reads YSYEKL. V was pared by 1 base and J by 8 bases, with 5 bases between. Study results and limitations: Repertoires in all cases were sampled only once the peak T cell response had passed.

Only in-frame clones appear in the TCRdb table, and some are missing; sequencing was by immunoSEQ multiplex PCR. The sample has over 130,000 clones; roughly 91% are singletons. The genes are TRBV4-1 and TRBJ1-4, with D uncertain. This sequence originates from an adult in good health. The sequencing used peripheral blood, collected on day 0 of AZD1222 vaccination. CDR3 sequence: CASSQVVEKLFF. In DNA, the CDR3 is TGCGCCAGCAGCCAAGTCGTCGAAAAACTGTTTTTT.